This TCR beta chain comes out of a study of shared clonotypes between healthy human individuals. Study-level background: The cohort had two women and a few men, ages 18 to 49. Findings and limits, study-wide: Across several donors, naive CD4 shared 4.5% to 6%, naive CD8 more than 3%, memory CD4 roughly 2.3%, memory CD8 more than 0.35%. Sampling involved blood alone; tissue repertoires likely differ.

For this clone: Its target is unknown.

Evenly divided among several immunoSEQ plates was the genomic DNA of each subset. Repertoires were generated with immunoSEQ multiplex PCR, while TCRdb's copy carries only in-frame clones and drops some. The sample carries 550,000 to 850,000 clones, 55% to 80% recorded once. There are 10 residues in the CDR3. CDR1 and CDR2 from the germline V gene are DFQATT and SNEGSKA (reference sequence). The specimen was memory CD4+ T cells sorted from blood. Indicated subset: CD45RA-negative fraction. The receptor was derived from a young woman in good health. This rearrangement joins TRBV20-1 to TRBJ1-1; perhaps TRBD1 as D (5 bases). Here the CDR3 DNA reads TGCAGCCAACAGGAAGCTGAAGCTTTCTTT. This translates into CSQQEAEAFF.